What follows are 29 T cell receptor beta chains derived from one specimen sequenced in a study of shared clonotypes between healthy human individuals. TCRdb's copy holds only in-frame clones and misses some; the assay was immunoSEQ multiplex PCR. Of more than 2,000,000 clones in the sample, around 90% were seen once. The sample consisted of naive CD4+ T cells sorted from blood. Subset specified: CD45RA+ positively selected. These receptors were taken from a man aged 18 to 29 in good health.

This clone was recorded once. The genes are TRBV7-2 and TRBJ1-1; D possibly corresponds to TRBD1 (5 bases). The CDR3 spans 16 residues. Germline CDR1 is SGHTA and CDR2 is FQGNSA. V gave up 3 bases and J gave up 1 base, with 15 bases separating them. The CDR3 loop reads CASSLAWGRSNTEAFF. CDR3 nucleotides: TGTGCCAGCAGCTTGGCGTGGGGGAGATCGAACACTGAAGCTTTCTTT. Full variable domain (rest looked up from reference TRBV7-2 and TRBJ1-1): GAGVSQSPSNKVTEKGKDVELRCDPISGHTALYWYRQSLGQGLEFLIYFQGNSAPDKSGLPSDRFSAERTGGSVSTLTIQRTQQEDSAVYLCASSLAWGRSNTEAFFGQGTRLTVV.

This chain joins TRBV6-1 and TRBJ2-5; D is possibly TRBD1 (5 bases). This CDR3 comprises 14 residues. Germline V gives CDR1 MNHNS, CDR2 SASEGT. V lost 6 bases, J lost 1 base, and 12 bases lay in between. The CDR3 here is CASRGMTVQETQYF. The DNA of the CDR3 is TGTGCCAGCAGGGGGATGACAGTCCAAGAGACCCAGTACTTC.

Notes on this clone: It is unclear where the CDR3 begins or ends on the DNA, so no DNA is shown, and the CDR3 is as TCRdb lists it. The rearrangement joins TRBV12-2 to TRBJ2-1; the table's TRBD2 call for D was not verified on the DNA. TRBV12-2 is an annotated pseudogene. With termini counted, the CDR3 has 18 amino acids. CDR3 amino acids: CASRLVPVGGGTNNEQFF.

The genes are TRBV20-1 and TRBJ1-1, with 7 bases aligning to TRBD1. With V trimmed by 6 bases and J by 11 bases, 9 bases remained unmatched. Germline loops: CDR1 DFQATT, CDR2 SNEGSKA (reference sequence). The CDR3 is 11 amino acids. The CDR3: CSAWTGGRAFF. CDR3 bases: TGCAGTGCCTGGACAGGCGGGAGGGCTTTCTTT.

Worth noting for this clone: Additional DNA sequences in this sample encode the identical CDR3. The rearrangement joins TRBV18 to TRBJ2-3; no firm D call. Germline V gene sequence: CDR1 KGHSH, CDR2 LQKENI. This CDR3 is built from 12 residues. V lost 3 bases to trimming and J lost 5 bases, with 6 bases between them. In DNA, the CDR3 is TGTGCCAGCTCACCGCAAGAAGATACGCAGTATTTT. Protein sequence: CASSPQEDTQYF.

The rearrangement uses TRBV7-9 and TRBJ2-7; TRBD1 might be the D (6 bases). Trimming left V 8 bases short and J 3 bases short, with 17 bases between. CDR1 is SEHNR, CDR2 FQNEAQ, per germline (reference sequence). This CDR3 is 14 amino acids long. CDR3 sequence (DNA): TGTGCCAGCGTTGAACAGGGCGACTACTACGAGCAGTACTTC. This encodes CASVEQGDYYEQYF. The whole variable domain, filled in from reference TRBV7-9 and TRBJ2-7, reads DTGVSQNPRHKITKRGQNVTFRCDPISEHNRLYWYRQTLGQGPEFLTYFQNEAQLEKSRLLSDRFSAERPKGSFSTLEIQRTEQGDSAMYLCASVEQGDYYEQYFGPGTRLTVT.

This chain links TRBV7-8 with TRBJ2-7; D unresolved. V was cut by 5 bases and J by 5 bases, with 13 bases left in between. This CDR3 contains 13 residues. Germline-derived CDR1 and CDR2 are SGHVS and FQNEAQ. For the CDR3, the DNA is TGTGCCAGCAGCATCAGGACGGGCGACGAGCAGTACTTC. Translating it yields CASSIRTGDEQYF. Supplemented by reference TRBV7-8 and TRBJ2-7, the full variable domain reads GAGVSQSPRYKVAKRGQDVALRCDPISGHVSLFWYQQALGQGPEFLTYFQNEAQLDKSGLPSDRFFAERPEGSVSTLKIQRTQQEDSAVYLCASSIRTGDEQYFGPGTRLTVT.

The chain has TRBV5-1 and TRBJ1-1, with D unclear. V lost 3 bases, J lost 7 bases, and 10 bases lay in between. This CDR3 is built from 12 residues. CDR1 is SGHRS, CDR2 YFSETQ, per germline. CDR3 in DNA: TGCGCCAGCAGCTCCACCGGGCTTGAAGCTTTCTTT. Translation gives CASSSTGLEAFF.

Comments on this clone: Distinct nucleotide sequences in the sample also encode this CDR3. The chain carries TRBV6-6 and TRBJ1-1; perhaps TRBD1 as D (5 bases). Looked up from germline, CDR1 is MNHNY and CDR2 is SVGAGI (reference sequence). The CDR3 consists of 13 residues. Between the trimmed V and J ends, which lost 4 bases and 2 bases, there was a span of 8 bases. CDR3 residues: CASSLGVNTEAFF. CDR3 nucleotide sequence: TGTGCCAGCAGTTTAGGGGTCAACACTGAAGCTTTCTTT.

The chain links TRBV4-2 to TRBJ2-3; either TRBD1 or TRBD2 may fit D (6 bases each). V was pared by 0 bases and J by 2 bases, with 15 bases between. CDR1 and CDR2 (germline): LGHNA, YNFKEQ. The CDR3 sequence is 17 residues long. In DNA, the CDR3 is TGTGCCAGCAGCCAAGAAAGCTCGGGGGCCTCCACAGATACGCAGTATTTT. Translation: CASSQESSGASTDTQYF.

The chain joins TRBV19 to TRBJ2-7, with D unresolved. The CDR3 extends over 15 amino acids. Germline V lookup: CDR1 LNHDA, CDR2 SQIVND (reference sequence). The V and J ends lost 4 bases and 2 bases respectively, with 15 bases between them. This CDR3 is CASSKRPNPPYEQYF. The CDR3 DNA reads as TGTGCCAGTAGTAAACGACCGAACCCCCCCTACGAGCAGTACTTC.

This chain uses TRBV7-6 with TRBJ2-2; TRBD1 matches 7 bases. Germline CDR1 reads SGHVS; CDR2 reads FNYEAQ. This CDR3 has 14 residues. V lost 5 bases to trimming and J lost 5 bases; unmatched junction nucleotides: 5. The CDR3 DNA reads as TGTGCCAGCAGCATTAGACAGGGAACCGGGGAGCTGTTTTTT. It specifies CASSIRQGTGELFF.

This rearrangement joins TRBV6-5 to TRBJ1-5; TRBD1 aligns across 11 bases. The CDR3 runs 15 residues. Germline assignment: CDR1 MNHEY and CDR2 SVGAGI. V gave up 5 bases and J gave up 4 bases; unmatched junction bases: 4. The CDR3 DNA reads TGTGCCAGCAGTGCAGGACAGGGGGCAAATCAGCCCCAGCATTTT. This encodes CASSAGQGANQPQHF.

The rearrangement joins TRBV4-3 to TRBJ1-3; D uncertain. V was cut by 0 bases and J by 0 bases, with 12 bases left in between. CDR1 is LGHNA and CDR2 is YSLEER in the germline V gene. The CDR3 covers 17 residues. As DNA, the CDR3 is TGCGCCAGCAGCCAAGATATCGGGTTGAGCTCTGGAAACACCATATATTTT. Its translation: CASSQDIGLSSGNTIYF.

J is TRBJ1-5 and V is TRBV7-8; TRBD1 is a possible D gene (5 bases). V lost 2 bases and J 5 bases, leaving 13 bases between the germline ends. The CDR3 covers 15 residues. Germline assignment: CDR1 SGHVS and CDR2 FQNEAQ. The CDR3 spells CASSLYRIGDQPQHF. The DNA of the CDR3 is TGTGCCAGCAGCTTATACAGGATCGGAGATCAGCCCCAGCATTTT.

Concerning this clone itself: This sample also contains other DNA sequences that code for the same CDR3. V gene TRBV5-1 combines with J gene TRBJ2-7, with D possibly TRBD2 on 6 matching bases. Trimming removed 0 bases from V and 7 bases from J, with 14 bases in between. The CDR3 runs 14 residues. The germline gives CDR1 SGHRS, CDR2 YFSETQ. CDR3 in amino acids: CASSLVGGTGEQYF. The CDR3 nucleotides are TGCGCCAGCAGCTTGGTCGGAGGGACGGGAGAGCAGTACTTC.

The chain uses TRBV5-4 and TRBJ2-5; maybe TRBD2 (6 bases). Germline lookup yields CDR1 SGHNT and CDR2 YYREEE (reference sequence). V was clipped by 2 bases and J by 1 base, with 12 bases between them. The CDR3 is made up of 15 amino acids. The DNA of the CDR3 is TGTGCCAGCAGCTTAGGTCGCGGGATCCAAGAGACCCAGTACTTC. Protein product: CASSLGRGIQETQYF.

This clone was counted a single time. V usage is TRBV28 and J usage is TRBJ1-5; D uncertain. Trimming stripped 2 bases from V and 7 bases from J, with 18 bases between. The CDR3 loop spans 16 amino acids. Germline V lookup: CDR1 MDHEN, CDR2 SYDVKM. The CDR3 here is CASSLSRAGGMQPQHF. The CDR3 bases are TGTGCCAGCAGTTTAAGTCGCGCCGGTGGGATGCAGCCCCAGCATTTT.

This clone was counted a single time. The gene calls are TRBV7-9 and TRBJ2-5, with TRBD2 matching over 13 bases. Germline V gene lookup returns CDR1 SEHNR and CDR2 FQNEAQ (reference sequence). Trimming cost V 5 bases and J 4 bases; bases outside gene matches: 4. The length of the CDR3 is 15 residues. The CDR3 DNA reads TGTGCCAGCAGCCCACTAGCGGGAGGGTCAGAGACCCAGTACTTC. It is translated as CASSPLAGGSETQYF.

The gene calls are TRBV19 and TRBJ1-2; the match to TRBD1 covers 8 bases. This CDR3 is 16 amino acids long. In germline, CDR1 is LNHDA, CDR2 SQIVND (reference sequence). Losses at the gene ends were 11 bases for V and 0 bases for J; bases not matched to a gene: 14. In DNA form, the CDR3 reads TGTGCCTCTACTCAGGGGGCAACGGGGGCTAACTATGGCTACACCTTC. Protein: CASTQGATGANYGYTF.

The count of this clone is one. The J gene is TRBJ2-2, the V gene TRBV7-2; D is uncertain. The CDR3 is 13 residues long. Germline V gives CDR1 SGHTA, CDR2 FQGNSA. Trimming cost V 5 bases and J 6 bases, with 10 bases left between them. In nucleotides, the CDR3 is TGTGCCAGCAGCGCCCCCAGCCCCGGGGAGCTGTTTTTT. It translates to CASSAPSPGELFF.

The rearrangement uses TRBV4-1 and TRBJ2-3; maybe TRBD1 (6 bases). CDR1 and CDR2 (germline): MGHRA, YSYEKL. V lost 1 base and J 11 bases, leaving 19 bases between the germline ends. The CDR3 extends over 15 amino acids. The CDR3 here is CASSQGGGGGQEQYF. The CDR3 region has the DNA TGCGCCAGCAGCCAAGGAGGGGGTGGTGGGCAAGAGCAGTATTTT.

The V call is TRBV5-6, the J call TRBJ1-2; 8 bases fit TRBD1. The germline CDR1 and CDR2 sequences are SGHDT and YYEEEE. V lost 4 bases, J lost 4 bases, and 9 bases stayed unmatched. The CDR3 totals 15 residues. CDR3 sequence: CASSPGGAVPYGYTF. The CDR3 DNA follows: TGTGCCAGCAGCCCAGGGGGCGCCGTTCCCTATGGCTACACCTTC.

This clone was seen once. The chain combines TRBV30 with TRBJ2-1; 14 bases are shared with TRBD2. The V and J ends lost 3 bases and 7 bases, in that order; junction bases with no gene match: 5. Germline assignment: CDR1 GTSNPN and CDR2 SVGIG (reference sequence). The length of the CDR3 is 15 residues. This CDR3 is CAWSPGLAGVNEQFF. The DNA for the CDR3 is TGTGCCTGGAGCCCGGGACTAGCGGGGGTGAATGAGCAGTTCTTC.

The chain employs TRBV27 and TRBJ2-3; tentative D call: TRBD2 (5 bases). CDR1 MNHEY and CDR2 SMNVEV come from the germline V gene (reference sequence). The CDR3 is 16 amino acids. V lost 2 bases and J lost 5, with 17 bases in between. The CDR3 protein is CASSLGFGLAGDTQYF. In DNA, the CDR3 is TGTGCCAGCAGTTTAGGATTCGGGCTAGCAGGAGATACGCAGTATTTT.

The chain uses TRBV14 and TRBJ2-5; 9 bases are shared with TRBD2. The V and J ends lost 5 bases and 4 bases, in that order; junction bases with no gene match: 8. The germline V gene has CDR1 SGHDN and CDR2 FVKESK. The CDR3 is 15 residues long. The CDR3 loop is CASSNSIAGVETQYF. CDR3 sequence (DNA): TGTGCCAGCAGCAACTCCATAGCGGGAGTAGAGACCCAGTACTTC.

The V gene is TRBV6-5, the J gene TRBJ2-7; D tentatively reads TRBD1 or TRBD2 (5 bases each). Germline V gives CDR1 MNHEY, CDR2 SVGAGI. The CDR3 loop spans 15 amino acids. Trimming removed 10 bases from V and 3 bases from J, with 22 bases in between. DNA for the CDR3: TGTGCCACCAAGAAAAACTCGGGGCCTAGCTACGAGCAGTACTTC. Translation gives CATKKNSGPSYEQYF.

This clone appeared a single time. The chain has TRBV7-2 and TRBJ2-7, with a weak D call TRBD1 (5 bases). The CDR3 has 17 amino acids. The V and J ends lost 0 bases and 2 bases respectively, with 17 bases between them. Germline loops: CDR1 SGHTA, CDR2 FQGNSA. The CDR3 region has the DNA TGTGCCAGCAGCTTAGCATCGGTTTGGCAGGGTGCCTACGAGCAGTACTTC. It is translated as CASSLASVWQGAYEQYF.

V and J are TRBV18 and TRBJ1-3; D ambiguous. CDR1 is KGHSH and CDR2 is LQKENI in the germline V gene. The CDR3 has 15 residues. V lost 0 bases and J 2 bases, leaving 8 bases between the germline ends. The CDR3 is CASSPPGGAGNTIYF. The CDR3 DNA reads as TGTGCCAGCTCACCACCGGGTGGAGCTGGAAACACCATATATTTT. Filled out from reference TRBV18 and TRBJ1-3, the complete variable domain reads NAGVMQNPRHLVRRRGQEARLRCSPMKGHSHVYWYRQLPEEGLKFMVYLQKENIIDESGMPKERFSAEFPKEGPSILRIQQVVRGDSAAYFCASSPPGGAGNTIYFGEGSWLTVV.